The clone carrying this TCR beta chain was observed a handful of times. The data derive from a study of patients and donors after allogeneic stem cell transplantation. The CDR3 runs to 17 residues. Trimming left V 2 bases short and J 7 bases short, with 21 bases between. Germline V CDR1 and CDR2: MNHEY, SVGEGT. A single record per CDR3 protein comes from TCRdb applying MiXCR to the RT-PCR reads. Of some 960,000 distinct CDR3 sequences in the sample, more than 15% are singletons; the top ten hold around 6%. Sequencing was done on a sample of blood, either unsorted or a sorted T cell fraction (not recorded which). This TCR was sampled from a human donor who was either an allogeneic HSCT recipient or a stem cell or donor lymphocyte infusion donor (not recorded which). It is not recorded whose cells these are; they may come from a transplant donor. The genes are TRBV6-2 or TRBV6-3 and TRBJ1-5; a weak D match, TRBD1 (6 bases). The CDR3 region has the DNA TGTGCCAGCAGTTACCCGCGTAGTACAGGGAGGTACCAGCCCCAGCATTTT. Its translation: CASSYPRSTGRYQPQHF.